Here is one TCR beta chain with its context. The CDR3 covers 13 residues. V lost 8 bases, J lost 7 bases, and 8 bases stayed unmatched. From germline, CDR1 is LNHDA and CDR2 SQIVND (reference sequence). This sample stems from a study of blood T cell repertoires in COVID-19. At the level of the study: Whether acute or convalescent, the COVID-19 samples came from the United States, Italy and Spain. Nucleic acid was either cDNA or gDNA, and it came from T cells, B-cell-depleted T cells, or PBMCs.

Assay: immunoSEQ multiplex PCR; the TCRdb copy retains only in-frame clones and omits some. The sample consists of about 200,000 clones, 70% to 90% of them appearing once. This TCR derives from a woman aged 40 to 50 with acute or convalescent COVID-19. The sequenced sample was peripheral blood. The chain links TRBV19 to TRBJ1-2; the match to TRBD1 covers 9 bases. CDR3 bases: TGTGCCAGTGCTCTTGGACAGGGGCTTGGCTACACCTTC. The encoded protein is CASALGQGLGYTF.